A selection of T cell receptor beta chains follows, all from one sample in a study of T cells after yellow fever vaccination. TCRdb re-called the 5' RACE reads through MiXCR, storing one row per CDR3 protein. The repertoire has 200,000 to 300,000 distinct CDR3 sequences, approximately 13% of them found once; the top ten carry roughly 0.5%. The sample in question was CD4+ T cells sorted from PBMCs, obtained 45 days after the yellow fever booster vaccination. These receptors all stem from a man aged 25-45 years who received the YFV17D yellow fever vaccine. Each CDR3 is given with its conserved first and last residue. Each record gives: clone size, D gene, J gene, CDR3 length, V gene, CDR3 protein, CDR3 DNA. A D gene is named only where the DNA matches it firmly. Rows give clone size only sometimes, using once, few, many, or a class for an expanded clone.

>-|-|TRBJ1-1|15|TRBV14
CASSQVKAMNTEAFF
TGTGCCAGCAGCCAAGTAAAGGCGATGAACACTGAAGCTTTCTTT
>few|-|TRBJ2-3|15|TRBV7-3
CASSRDGTRGRTQYF
TGTGCCAGCAGCCGGGACGGGACTCGCGGAAGAACGCAGTATTTT
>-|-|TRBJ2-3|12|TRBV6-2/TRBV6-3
CASSSSGDTQYF
TGTGCCAGCAGTTCCTCTGGAGATACGCAGTATTTT
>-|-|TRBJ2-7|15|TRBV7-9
CASSLLVRSTYEQYF
TGTGCCAGCAGCCTCCTGGTGAGATCTACCTACGAGCAGTACTTC
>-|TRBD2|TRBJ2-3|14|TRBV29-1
CSAPSGSRVDTQYF
TGCAGCGCCCCTAGCGGAAGCCGGGTTGATACGCAGTATTTT
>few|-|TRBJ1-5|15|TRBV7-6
CASSLGRGKNQPQHF
TGTGCCAGCAGCTTAGGGCGGGGGAAAAATCAGCCCCAGCATTTT
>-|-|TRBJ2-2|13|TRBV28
CASKGPIPGELFF
TGTGCCAGCAAGGGACCAATTCCCGGGGAGCTGTTTTTT
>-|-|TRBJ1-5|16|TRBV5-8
CASSLAAGWGDQPQHF
TGTGCCAGCAGCTTGGCGGCTGGTTGGGGTGATCAGCCCCAGCATTTT
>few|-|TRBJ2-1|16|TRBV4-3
CASSPTPQADWGEQFF
TGCGCCAGCAGCCCCACGCCTCAGGCGGACTGGGGTGAGCAGTTCTTC
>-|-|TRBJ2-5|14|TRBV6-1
CASSGNLGQETQYF
TGTGCCAGCAGTGGTAATCTCGGCCAAGAGACCCAGTACTTC
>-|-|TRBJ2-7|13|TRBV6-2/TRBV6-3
CASLVGTNYEQYF
TGTGCCAGTTTAGTCGGGACGAACTACGAGCAGTACTTC
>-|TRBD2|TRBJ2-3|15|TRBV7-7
CASSLGLTSTDTQYF
TGTGCCAGCAGCTTGGGACTAACTAGCACAGATACGCAGTATTTT
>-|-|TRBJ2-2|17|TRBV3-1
CASSHPRKGVGTGELFF
TGTGCCAGCAGCCATCCACGGAAGGGAGTCGGCACCGGGGAGCTGTTTTTT
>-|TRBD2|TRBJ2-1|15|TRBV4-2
CASSQVTDWGGEQFF
TGTGCCAGCAGCCAGGTGACTGACTGGGGGGGGGAGCAGTTCTTC
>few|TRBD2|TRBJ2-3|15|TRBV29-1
CSVDSTSGSTDTQYF
TGCAGCGTTGATTCGACTAGCGGGAGTACAGATACGCAGTATTTT
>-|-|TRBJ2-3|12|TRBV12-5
CASAGVTDTQYF
TGTGCTAGTGCGGGGGTCACAGATACGCAGTATTTT
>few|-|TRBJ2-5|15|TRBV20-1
CSATGGGPERETQYF
TGCAGTGCTACAGGGGGGGGACCTGAACGTGAGACCCAGTACTTC
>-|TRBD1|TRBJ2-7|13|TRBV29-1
CSVAAGGPYEQYF
TGCAGCGTTGCGGCAGGGGGTCCCTACGAGCAGTACTTC
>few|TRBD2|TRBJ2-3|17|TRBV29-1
CSVGGAPTSGGTDTQYF
TGCAGCGTTGGGGGAGCCCCTACTAGCGGGGGCACAGATACGCAGTATTTT
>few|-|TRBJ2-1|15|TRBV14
CASSHEGRGNNEQFF
TGTGCCAGCAGCCATGAGGGCAGGGGTAACAATGAGCAGTTCTTC
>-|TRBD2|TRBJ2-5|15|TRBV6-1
CASSPGGLLKETQYF
TGTGCCAGCAGTCCGGGGGGGTTGCTGAAGGAGACCCAGTACTTC
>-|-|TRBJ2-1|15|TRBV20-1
CSARDPNRAVNEQFF
TGCAGTGCTAGAGATCCTAACAGGGCGGTCAATGAGCAGTTCTTC
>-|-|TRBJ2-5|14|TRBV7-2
CASSPQGRQETQYF
TGTGCCAGCAGCCCCCAGGGGCGGCAAGAGACCCAGTACTTC
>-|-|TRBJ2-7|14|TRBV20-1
CSAGPPGQPYEQYF
TGCAGTGCGGGGCCTCCGGGACAACCCTACGAGCAGTACTTC
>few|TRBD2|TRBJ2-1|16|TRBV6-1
CASSPLLADPYNEQFF
TGTGCCAGCAGTCCTTTACTAGCGGACCCCTACAATGAGCAGTTCTTC
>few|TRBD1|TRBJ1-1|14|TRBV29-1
CSVAIGTANTEAFF
TGCAGCGTCGCGATCGGGACAGCGAACACTGAAGCTTTCTTT
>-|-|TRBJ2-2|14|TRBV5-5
CASSPAPGTGELFF
TGTGCCAGCAGCCCAGCCCCCGGGACCGGGGAGCTGTTTTTT
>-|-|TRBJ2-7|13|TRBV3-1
CASSQVRRSEQYF
TGTGCCAGCAGCCAAGTTAGGAGGAGCGAGCAGTACTTC
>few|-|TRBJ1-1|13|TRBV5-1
CASSLGDATEAFF
TGCGCCAGCAGCTTGGGGGATGCGACTGAAGCTTTCTTT
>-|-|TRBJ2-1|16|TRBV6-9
CASSGSQYLSYNEQFF
TGTGCCAGCAGTGGTTCACAGTACCTCTCCTACAATGAGCAGTTCTTC
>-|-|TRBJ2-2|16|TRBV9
CASSVSRGQRTGELFF
TGTGCCAGCAGCGTATCGCGAGGGCAAAGGACCGGGGAGCTGTTTTTT
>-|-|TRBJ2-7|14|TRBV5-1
CASSPETSGREQYF
TGCGCCAGCAGCCCGGAGACAAGCGGTCGCGAGCAGTACTTC
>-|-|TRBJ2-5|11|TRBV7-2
CASSLPGTQYF
TGTGCCAGCAGCCTGCCGGGGACCCAGTACTTC
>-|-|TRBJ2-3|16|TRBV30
CAWSVPGSTSTDTQYF
TGTGCCTGGAGTGTACCTGGGTCTACTAGCACAGATACGCAGTATTTT
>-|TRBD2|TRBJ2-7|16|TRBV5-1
CASSARTSPRTYEQYF
TGCGCCAGCAGCGCCCGGACTAGCCCGAGGACCTACGAGCAGTACTTC
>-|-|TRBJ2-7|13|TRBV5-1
CASTRDTTYEQYF
TGCGCCAGCACCCGGGACACCACCTACGAGCAGTACTTC
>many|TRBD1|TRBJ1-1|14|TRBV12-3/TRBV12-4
CASVQGRMNTEAFF
TGTGCCAGCGTACAGGGGAGAATGAACACTGAAGCTTTCTTT